This TCR beta chain was obtained from a study of cytomegalovirus exposure and HLA in healthy donors. The PCR employed 60 Vbeta primers together with 13 Jbeta primers. TCRdb keeps only in-frame clones here, not all; method: immunoSEQ multiplex PCR. The profile covers about 54,000 clones, with approximately 78% appearing a single time and roughly 1.5% taken by the ten largest. The V segment lost 10 bases and the J segment 5 bases; nucleotides outside the gene matches: 7. This CDR3 region has 13 residues. Per germline, CDR1 SGHTA and CDR2 FQGTGA. V is TRBV7-3 and J is TRBJ2-3; TRBD1 agrees at 9 bases. Sample: PBMCs. The clonotype originates from a female donor in good health and CMV-seronegative. CDR3 loop: CATEETGGDTQYF. As DNA, the CDR3 is TGTGCCACGGAGGAGACAGGGGGAGATACGCAGTATTTT. The variable domain in full, completed from reference TRBV7-3 and TRBJ2-3, reads GAGVSQTPSNKVTEKGKYVELRCDPISGHTALYWYRQSLGQGPEFLIYFQGTGAADDSGLPNDRFFAVRPEGSVSTLKIQRTERGDSAVYLCATEETGGDTQYFGPGTRLTVL.